A single sample gave rise to the 29 T cell receptor beta chains below, sequenced in a study of blood T cells in healthy people across ages. Alongside a J-beta primer mix, a sample-barcoded 5' primer served in a second PCR lasting roughly 7 to 11 cycles. TCRdb passed the 5' RACE reads through MiXCR, listing each CDR3 protein once. The sample consists of about 1.8 million distinct CDR3 sequences, about 49% of them appearing once. The material sequenced was blood. The receptors originated from a middle-aged woman in good health.

CDR3 DNA: TGTGCCAGCAGCCAAGATATATCGCGGACACGGTTCGGGGAGACCCAGTACTTC. As protein: CASSQDISRTRFGETQYF. This sequence joins TRBV3-1 and TRBJ2-5; tentative D call: TRBD1 (5 bases). Deletions cut 0 bases from V and 5 bases from J, with 22 bases between. The CDR3 runs to 18 residues. The germline CDR1 and CDR2 sequences are LGHDT and YNNKEL (reference sequence).

The chain carries TRBV5-1 and TRBJ1-3; TRBD1 matches 10 bases. V shed 3 bases, J shed 7 bases, and the junction held 1 base outside the gene matches. The CDR3 consists of 13 residues. The germline gives CDR1 SGHRS, CDR2 YFSETQ. The CDR3 reads CASSSGQGNTIYF. For the CDR3, the DNA is TGCGCCAGCAGCTCGGGACAGGGGAACACCATATATTTT.

The chain carries TRBV6-1 and TRBJ2-1; maybe TRBD1 (5 bases). Trimming removed 5 bases at V and 2 bases at J, with 16 bases between. CDR1 MNHNS and CDR2 SASEGT come from the germline V gene. This CDR3 is 16 amino acids long. CDR3 sequence: CASSPVHGAAYNEQFF. As DNA, the CDR3 is TGTGCCAGCAGTCCCGTTCATGGGGCGGCCTACAATGAGCAGTTCTTC.

The V gene is TRBV29-1, the J gene TRBJ2-3, with 11 bases aligning to TRBD2. CDR3 length: 15 amino acids. Germline CDR1 is SQVTM and CDR2 is ANQGSEA. J gave up 2 bases and V 3 bases, and 4 bases lay outside the gene matches. In DNA, the CDR3 is TGCAGCGTTGATGGGACTAGCGGTTACACAGATACGCAGTATTTT. Its translation is CSVDGTSGYTDTQYF.

This sequence joins TRBV21-1 and TRBJ1-2; no DNA check was done on the table's D call, TRBD1. TRBV21-1 corresponds to a pseudogene. CDR3 size: 14 residues. CDR3 sequence reads: CASTTGGRNYGYTF. CDR3 coding DNA: TGTGCCAGCACCACAGGGGGACGGAACTATGGCTACACCTTC.

The chain is built from TRBV28 and TRBJ2-3, with 12 bases fitting TRBD1. Germline CDR1 is MDHEN and CDR2 is SYDVKM. CDR3 length equals 15 residues. Unmatched junction bases numbered 9, after V lost 6 bases and J lost 8 bases. CDR3 sequence reads: CASSFQGTGGRTQYF. DNA of the CDR3: TGTGCCAGCAGCTTCCAGGGGACAGGGGGCCGTACGCAGTATTTT.

This clonotype showed up just once. The chain is built from TRBV20-1 and TRBJ2-5; TRBD2 might be the D (5 bases). V was clipped by 3 bases and J by 11 bases, with 22 bases between them. Germline V gene lookup returns CDR1 DFQATT and CDR2 SNEGSKA (reference sequence). The CDR3 runs 14 residues. The CDR3 here is CSARFRAASRGQYF. The CDR3 nucleotides are TGCAGTGCTAGGTTTCGGGCAGCTAGTCGAGGGCAGTACTTC.

The gene calls are TRBV15 and TRBJ2-5, with D maybe TRBD2 (5 bases). The germline V gene encodes CDR1 LNHNV and CDR2 YYDKDF (reference sequence). This CDR3 region has 15 residues. V was cut by 2 bases and J by 2 bases, with 12 bases left in between. CDR3 region: CATSRLDGVQETQYF. The CDR3 nucleotides are TGTGCCACCAGCAGACTGGACGGGGTACAAGAGACCCAGTACTTC.

The gene calls are TRBV6-5 and TRBJ2-2; 9 nucleotides match TRBD1. CDR1 and CDR2 (germline): MNHEY, SVGAGI. The J segment lost 4 bases and the V segment lost 2 bases, leaving 8 bases of the junction unmatched. This CDR3 spans 17 amino acids. The CDR3 region is CASSYAWTGVSTGELFF. Here the CDR3 DNA reads TGTGCCAGCAGTTACGCATGGACAGGGGTTAGCACCGGGGAGCTGTTTTTT.

On this clonotype itself: A much more abundant neighbour one base away suggests this may be a read error. The rearrangement joins TRBV28 to TRBJ2-7; TRBD1 aligns across 12 bases. This CDR3 is 16 amino acids long. J lost 7 bases, V lost 5 bases, and 12 bases had no gene match. CDR1 is MDHEN and CDR2 is SYDVKM in the germline V gene. The CDR3: CASSPGGTGGPNEQYF. The DNA of the CDR3 is TGTGCCAGCAGTCCCGGTGGGACAGGGGGCCCCAATGAGCAGTACTTC.

The J gene is TRBJ2-3, the V gene TRBV5-1; D might be TRBD1 (6 bases). V lost 4 bases and J lost 2, with 17 bases in between. This CDR3 has 16 residues. Germline CDR1 is SGHRS and CDR2 is YFSETQ. CDR3 DNA sequence: TGCGCCAGCAGCCTTGGACAAGGGGGTTTCACAGATACGCAGTATTTT. Protein: CASSLGQGGFTDTQYF.

This clonotype showed up just a few times. The chain recombines TRBV6-5 with TRBJ2-7, with TRBD1 matching 9 bases. Matching the DNA end better, TRBJ2-5 makes the J call doubtful. Germline CDR1 MNHEY, CDR2 SVGAGI. The CDR3 spans 15 residues. The CDR3: CATKPQQGARETQYF. DNA for the CDR3: TGTGCCACCAAACCGCAACAGGGGGCGAGGGAGACCCAGTACTTC.

This clonotype has just a few counts. The J gene is TRBJ2-3, the V gene TRBV5-6; 13 nucleotides align to TRBD2. The CDR3 is 16 residues long. Germline V CDR1 and CDR2: SGHDT, YYEEEE. V shed 5 bases and J 5 bases; nucleotides not matched to a gene: 8. CDR3 DNA: TGTGCCAGCAGACGGACTAGCGGGGGCAGTGAAGATACGCAGTATTTT. Its protein is CASRRTSGGSEDTQYF.

This clonotype has a handful of counts. The chain is built from TRBV5-1 and TRBJ2-5, with D perhaps TRBD2 (7 bases). This CDR3 is 15 amino acids long. Germline lookup yields CDR1 SGHRS and CDR2 YFSETQ. Trimming removed 4 bases at V and 5 bases at J, with 18 bases between. The CDR3 is CASSLERGASETQYF. The CDR3 DNA reads TGCGCCAGCAGCCTCGAACGGGGGGCATCGGAGACCCAGTACTTC.

This clonotype showed up just a few times. The chain couples TRBV7-9 to TRBJ2-4; D gene uncertain. CDR1 SEHNR and CDR2 FQNEAQ come from the germline V gene (reference sequence). V lost 4 bases and J 1 base, leaving 8 bases between the germline ends. The CDR3 is 14 residues long. CDR3 bases: TGTGCCAGCAGCTCCGGTTGGGCCAAAAACATTCAGTACTTC. Translating it yields CASSSGWAKNIQYF.

The chain is built from TRBV7-9 and TRBJ2-4; no firm D call. The CDR3 covers 15 residues. Germline V gene sequence: CDR1 SEHNR, CDR2 FQNEAQ (reference sequence). V shed 5 bases and J shed 0 bases, with 11 bases lying between them. The CDR3 region is CASSPLSLAKNIQYF. In nucleotides, the CDR3 is TGTGCCAGCAGCCCGCTCAGCCTAGCCAAAAACATTCAGTACTTC.

This clonotype has only one observation. This sequence joins TRBV20-1 and TRBJ1-1; TRBD1 matches at 7 bases. There are 14 residues in the CDR3. The trim removed 3 bases at V and 5 bases at J, leaving 9 bases unmatched. Germline V gene data show CDR1 as DFQATT and CDR2 as SNEGSKA (reference sequence). This CDR3 is CSARWGGGETEAFF. The CDR3 coding sequence is TGCAGTGCTAGGTGGGGAGGGGGCGAAACTGAAGCTTTCTTT.

The rearrangement links TRBV20-1 to TRBJ2-3; tentatively, D is TRBD2 (5 bases). Trimming cost V 6 bases and J 5 bases, with 15 bases left between them. Per the germline V gene, CDR1 is DFQATT and CDR2 is SNEGSKA (reference sequence). This CDR3 is built from 13 residues. The CDR3 reads CSAGGLFGDTQYF. The CDR3 region has the DNA TGCAGTGCGGGCGGACTGTTCGGAGATACGCAGTATTTT.

The chain uses TRBV6-5 and TRBJ1-2, with D perhaps matching TRBD1 (5 bases). Germline V gene data show CDR1 as MNHEY and CDR2 as SVGAGI. CDR3 length: 18 residues. Trimming took 1 base from V and 4 from J, leaving 22 bases between them. CDR3 sequence: CASSYYPVVGQGGYGYTF. The CDR3 DNA follows: TGTGCCAGCAGTTACTACCCGGTCGTCGGGCAGGGCGGCTATGGCTACACCTTC.

This rearrangement joins TRBV20-1 to TRBJ2-1; 7 nucleotides align to TRBD2. The length of the CDR3 is 11 residues. V lost 7 bases and J lost 7; bases outside the gene matches: 4. CDR1 and CDR2 from the germline V gene are DFQATT and SNEGSKA (reference sequence). In nucleotides, the CDR3 is TGCAGTGAAGGCGGGAGAAATGAGCAGTTCTTC. Protein sequence: CSEGGRNEQFF.

This clonotype was counted a single time. The V and J genes are TRBV5-1 and TRBJ1-5; 9 bases map to TRBD1. This CDR3 spans 15 amino acids. Looked up from germline, CDR1 is SGHRS and CDR2 is YFSETQ. V lost 2 bases, J lost 3 bases, and 3 bases stayed unmatched. The CDR3 nucleotides are TGCGCCAGCAGCTTCGGGACAGGGAACAATCAGCCCCAGCATTTT. The encoded protein is CASSFGTGNNQPQHF.

In DNA, the CDR3 is TGTGCCAGCAACCCGACAGAAACAAACTCCCTTGGATATGGCTACACCTTC. Residues: CASNPTETNSLGYGYTF. The chain links TRBV28 to TRBJ1-2; D might be TRBD1 (5 bases). The CDR3 loop spans 17 amino acids. CDR1 and CDR2 from the germline V gene are MDHEN and SYDVKM. Trimming cost V 7 bases and J 5 bases, with 26 bases left between them.

This clonotype was observed a few times. The genes are TRBV7-2 and TRBJ2-2, with D tentatively TRBD2 (5 bases). V was pared by 7 bases and J by 5 bases, with 8 bases between. Germline V lookup: CDR1 SGHTA, CDR2 FQGNSA. CDR3 length: 12 amino acids. In DNA, the CDR3 is TGTGCCAGCACCGGGGTAACCGGGGAGCTGTTTTTT. Translating it yields CASTGVTGELFF.

The gene calls are TRBV6-4 and TRBJ2-3, with 8 positions matching TRBD2. Losses at the gene ends were 4 bases for V and 4 bases for J; bases not matched to a gene: 7. Germline CDR1 reads MRHNA; CDR2 reads SNTAGT. CDR3 length equals 15 residues. The CDR3, as DNA: TGTGCCAGCAGTGCAGCTAGCGGGTATTCAGATACGCAGTATTTT. Translating it yields CASSAASGYSDTQYF.

This clonotype was observed a handful of times. This chain uses TRBV5-5 with TRBJ1-4, with TRBD1 identical over 8 bases. The CDR3 totals 15 residues. The trim removed 7 bases at V and 4 bases at J, leaving 9 bases unmatched. The germline V gene has CDR1 SGHKS and CDR2 YYEKEE (reference sequence). The CDR3 DNA follows: TGTGCCAGCTCCCCACGGACAGGGCGTAATGAAAAACTGTTTTTT. It is translated as CASSPRTGRNEKLFF. Using reference TRBV5-5 and TRBJ1-4 for the parts outside the CDR3, the full variable domain is DAGVTQSPTHLIKTRGQQVTLRCSPISGHKSVSWYQQVLGQGPQFIFQYYEKEERGRGNFPDRFSARQFPNYSSELNVNALLLGDSALYLCASSPRTGRNEKLFFGSGTQLSVL.

This chain links TRBV10-3 with TRBJ2-1; 11 nucleotides align to TRBD2. CDR1 is ENHRY and CDR2 is SYGVKD in the germline V gene. The CDR3 is 19 residues long. The junction had 8 bases not matched to a gene; V was cut back by 0 bases and J by 1 base. CDR3 sequence: CAISESAPSGGLSYNEQFF. Written as DNA, the CDR3 is TGTGCCATCAGTGAGTCCGCGCCTAGCGGGGGGTTATCCTACAATGAGCAGTTCTTC.

V gene TRBV28 combines with J gene TRBJ2-4; 12 bases agree with TRBD1. Trimming took 4 bases from V and 14 from J; bases not matched to a gene: 9. This CDR3 contains 14 residues. The germline V gene has CDR1 MDHEN and CDR2 SYDVKM. The CDR3 loop reads CASSSGQGAIGKYF. The CDR3 DNA follows: TGTGCCAGCAGTTCGGGACAGGGGGCCATTGGAAAGTACTTC.

V is TRBV20-1 and J is TRBJ2-5; possibly TRBD2 for D (6 bases). V was pared by 4 bases and J by 4 bases, with 16 bases between. Germline assignment: CDR1 DFQATT and CDR2 SNEGSKA (reference sequence). This CDR3 contains 14 residues. The DNA of the CDR3 is TGCAGTGCTAATCCCCTACAGCGGGTAGAGACCCAGTACTTC. Residues: CSANPLQRVETQYF.

The V gene is TRBV6-5, the J gene TRBJ2-3; TRBD2 aligns across 9 bases. Germline V gene data show CDR1 as MNHEY and CDR2 as SVGAGI. J was trimmed by 0 bases and V by 1 base; bases with no gene match: 14. The length of the CDR3 is 20 residues. The CDR3 loop reads CASSYWGEVTSGASTDTQYF. CDR3 bases: TGTGCCAGCAGTTACTGGGGCGAAGTGACTAGCGGAGCTAGCACAGATACGCAGTATTTT.